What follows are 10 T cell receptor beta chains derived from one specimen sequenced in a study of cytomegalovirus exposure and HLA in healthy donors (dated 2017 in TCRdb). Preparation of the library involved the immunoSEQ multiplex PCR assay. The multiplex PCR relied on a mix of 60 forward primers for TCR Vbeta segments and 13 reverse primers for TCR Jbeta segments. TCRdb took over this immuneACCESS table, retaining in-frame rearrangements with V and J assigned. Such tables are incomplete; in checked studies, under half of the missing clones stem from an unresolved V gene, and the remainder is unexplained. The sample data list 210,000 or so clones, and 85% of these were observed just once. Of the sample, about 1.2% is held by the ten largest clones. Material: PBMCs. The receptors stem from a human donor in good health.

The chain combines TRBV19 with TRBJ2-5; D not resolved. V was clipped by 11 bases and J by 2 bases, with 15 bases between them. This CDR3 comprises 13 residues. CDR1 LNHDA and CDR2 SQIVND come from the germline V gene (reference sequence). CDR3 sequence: CASSETYQETQYF. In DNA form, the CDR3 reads TGTGCCTCTAGTGAGACTTATCAAGAGACCCAGTACTTC.

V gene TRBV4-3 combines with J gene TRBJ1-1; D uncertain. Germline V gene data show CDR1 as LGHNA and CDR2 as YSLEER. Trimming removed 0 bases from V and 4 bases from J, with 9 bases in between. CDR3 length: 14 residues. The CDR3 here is CASSQEVVGTEAFF. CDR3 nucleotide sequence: TGCGCCAGCAGCCAAGAGGTAGTTGGCACTGAAGCTTTCTTT.

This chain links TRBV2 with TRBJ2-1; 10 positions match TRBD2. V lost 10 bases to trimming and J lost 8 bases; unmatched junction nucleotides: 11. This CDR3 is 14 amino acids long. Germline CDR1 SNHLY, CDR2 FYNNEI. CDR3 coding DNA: TGTGCCATTCGACGGGCTAGCGGGAGTTATGAGCAGTTCTTC. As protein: CAIRRASGSYEQFF.

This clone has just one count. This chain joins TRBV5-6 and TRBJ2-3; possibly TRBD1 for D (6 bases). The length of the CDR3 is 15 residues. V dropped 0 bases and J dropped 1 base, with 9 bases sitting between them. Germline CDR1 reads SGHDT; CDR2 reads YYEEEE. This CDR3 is CASSLDSGGTDTQYF. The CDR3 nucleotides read TGTGCCAGCAGCTTGGATTCAGGGGGCACAGATACGCAGTATTTT.

CDR3 sequence: CSALFSNSGNTIYF. CDR3 sequence (DNA): TGCAGCGCCTTATTTAGCAACTCTGGAAACACCATATATTTT. The V and J genes are TRBV29-1 and TRBJ1-3; D unclear. The germline V gene has CDR1 SQVTM and CDR2 ANQGSEA. V lost 7 bases and J 0 bases, leaving 13 bases between the germline ends. The CDR3 loop spans 14 amino acids.

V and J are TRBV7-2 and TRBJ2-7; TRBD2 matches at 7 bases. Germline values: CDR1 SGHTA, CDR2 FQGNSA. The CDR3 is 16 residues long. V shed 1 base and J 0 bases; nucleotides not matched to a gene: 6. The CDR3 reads CASSLVAGLFSYEQYF. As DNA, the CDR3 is TGTGCCAGCAGCTTAGTAGCGGGTCTTTTCTCCTACGAGCAGTACTTC.

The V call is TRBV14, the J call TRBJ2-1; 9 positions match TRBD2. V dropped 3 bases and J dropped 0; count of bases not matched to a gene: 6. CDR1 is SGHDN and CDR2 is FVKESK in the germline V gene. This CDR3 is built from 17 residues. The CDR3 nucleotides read TGTGCCAGCAGCCACAGACTAGCGGAGAGCTCCTACAATGAGCAGTTCTTC. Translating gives CASSHRLAESSYNEQFF.

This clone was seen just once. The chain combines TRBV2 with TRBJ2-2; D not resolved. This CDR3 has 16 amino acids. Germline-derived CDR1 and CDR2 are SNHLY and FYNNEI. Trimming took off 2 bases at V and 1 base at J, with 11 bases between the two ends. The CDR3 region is CASSEFTVRNTGELFF. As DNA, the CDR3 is TGTGCCAGCAGTGAATTTACTGTGCGGAACACCGGGGAGCTGTTTTTT.

DNA of the CDR3: TGTGCCAGCAGGACAGGGGGTCAAGAGACCCAGTACTTC. This codes for CASRTGGQETQYF. The chain combines TRBV6-1 with TRBJ2-5; 9 bases are shared with TRBD1. The V segment lost 6 bases and the J segment 2 bases; nucleotides outside the gene matches: 1. CDR3 length: 13 residues. CDR1 MNHNS and CDR2 SASEGT come from the germline V gene.

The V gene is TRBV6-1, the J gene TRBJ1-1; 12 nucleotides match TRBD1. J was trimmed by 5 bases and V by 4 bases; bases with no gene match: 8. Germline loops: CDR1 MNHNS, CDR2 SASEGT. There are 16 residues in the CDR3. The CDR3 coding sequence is TGTGCCAGCAGTGCAGGGGACAGGGGGCGGAGGACTGAAGCTTTCTTT. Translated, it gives CASSAGDRGRRTEAFF.